Each of the 3 T cell receptor beta chains below was sequenced from the same sample in a study of CD8 T cells in ankylosing spondylitis. TCRdb re-analysed the 5' RACE reads in MiXCR, keeping a single row per CDR3 protein. The repertoire has more than 650,000 distinct CDR3 sequences, roughly 12% of them found once; the top ten carry 0.51%. These TCRs' antigens remain unknown. The study's findings and limits: It appeared that ankylosing spondylitis blood was characterized by a TCR beta motif of fewer than 10 highly homologous variants.

The specimen sequenced was blood, either unsorted or a sorted T cell fraction (not recorded which). These receptors were collected from a male donor with ankylosing spondylitis.

In its sample, this clonotype was seen a few times. J is TRBJ2-1 and V is TRBV29-1; D is possibly TRBD2 (6 bases). V was cut by 4 bases and J by 0 bases, with 10 bases left in between. Per germline, CDR1 SQVTM and CDR2 ANQGSEA. The CDR3 runs 14 residues. CDR3 in amino acids: CSVARGSSYNEQFF. As DNA, the CDR3 is TGCAGCGTTGCCCGGGGGAGCTCCTACAATGAGCAGTTCTTC.

This clonotype was seen only a few times. This rearrangement joins TRBV12-3 or TRBV12-4 to TRBJ2-1; D may match TRBD1 or TRBD2 (7 bases each). Deletions cut 5 bases from V and 9 bases from J, with 14 bases between. This CDR3 region has 13 residues. The chain's CDR3 is CASSIQGGGEQFF. DNA for the CDR3: TGTGCCAGCAGTATCCAGGGGGGGGGTGAGCAGTTCTTC.

This clonotype was seen a few times. The chain recombines TRBV5-5 with TRBJ2-2, with D perhaps matching TRBD1 (6 bases). Germline V lookup: CDR1 SGHKS, CDR2 YYEKEE (reference sequence). The CDR3 totals 13 residues. V shed 7 bases and J shed 5 bases, with 12 bases lying between them. In DNA form, the CDR3 reads TGTGCCAGCGGCCAACAGGGAACCGGGGAGCTGTTTTTT. It yields the protein CASGQQGTGELFF.